The rows below give T cell receptor beta chains drawn from one sample of a study of T-cell reconstitution after alpha-beta-depleted transplantation in children. TCRdb processed the PCR reads anew with MiXCR; each CDR3 protein has one entry. The profile shows 440,000 or so distinct CDR3 sequences, around 46% of them singletons. The sample consisted of PBMCs, taken before TCRalphabeta/CD19-depleted stem cell transplant. The source of these receptors is a girl aged 2-10 years with aplastic anemia, due to receive a stem cell transplant. Both conserved end residues are part of each CDR3. A D gene is named only where the DNA matches it firmly. The listing skips clone size in some rows; elsewhere it reads once, few, many or a size class.

D	V	J	size	CDR3
-	TRBV20-1	TRBJ2-3	-	CSAARPGLTDTQYF
-	TRBV2	TRBJ2-2	-	CASTQSNTGELFF
TRBD1	TRBV20-1	TRBJ2-4	-	CSASPGAGQGSQDIQYF
TRBD1	TRBV15	TRBJ1-5	-	CATSNRGGGGQPQHF
-	TRBV12-3/TRBV12-4	TRBJ1-2	many	CASSSETSLFYGYTF
TRBD1	TRBV12-3/TRBV12-4	TRBJ2-3	many	CASRTGGGTDTQYF
TRBD1	TRBV7-9	TRBJ2-2	-	CASRLPPDRDGSGELFF
-	TRBV12-3/TRBV12-4	TRBJ1-1	-	CASSFYGGGTTEAFF
-	TRBV7-9	TRBJ2-1	many	CASSLLAVYNEQFF
-	TRBV7-6	TRBJ2-4	-	CASSFEAGDQYF
-	TRBV7-9	TRBJ2-1	few	CASGLPGGEQFF
-	TRBV7-2	TRBJ2-7	once	CASSLRASGLTYEQYF
-	TRBV27	TRBJ2-1	-	CASSPSLGADNEQFF
TRBD2	TRBV6-1	TRBJ2-3	-	CASSPATGGTDTQYF
-	TRBV7-2	TRBJ1-5	-	CASSLRPGLWLNQPQHF
-	TRBV7-2	TRBJ2-7	-	CASSLVAQGLGEQYF
TRBD1	TRBV9	TRBJ2-7	-	CASSGGTGGGDEQYF
TRBD1	TRBV9	TRBJ2-7	-	CASSGPGQGAYEQYF
TRBD2	TRBV6-2/TRBV6-3	TRBJ2-5	few	CASSLRLAGGMETQYF
-	TRBV5-1	TRBJ2-1	-	CASSLGSGAEQFF
-	TRBV20-1	TRBJ1-2	few	CSARVPQGSRTF
TRBD1	TRBV29-1	TRBJ2-7	-	CSVEFGQGYNEQYF
TRBD2	TRBV5-5	TRBJ2-1	many	CASSLAGGSNEQFF
TRBD2	TRBV20-1	TRBJ2-1	once	CSATSGLAGIEQFF
-	TRBV20-1	TRBJ2-7	-	CSARDLEGRDEQYF
-	TRBV2	TRBJ2-7	many	CASSEQGQMYEQYF
-	TRBV7-8	TRBJ2-1	-	CARARSYNEQFF
TRBD1	TRBV29-1	TRBJ1-5	few	CSVKGGQGNQPQHF
TRBD1	TRBV24-1	TRBJ2-1	-	CATSDGTGDNEQFF
-	TRBV6-5	TRBJ2-4	-	CASMLSRKNIQYF
-	TRBV7-1	TRBJ2-7	-	CASSSLDPTGHYEQYF
TRBD1	TRBV29-1	TRBJ2-7	-	CSVGDRGPEQYF
TRBD1	TRBV6-5	TRBJ2-7	-	CASRDRSGEQYF
-	TRBV4-1	TRBJ2-2	few	CASSSRPMGDPNTGELFF
-	TRBV12-3/TRBV12-4	TRBJ1-1	-	CASSPGIWNTEAFF
-	TRBV27	TRBJ2-3	many	CASSLRAGTDTQYF
-	TRBV7-2	TRBJ1-4	-	CASSLKNEKLFF
-	TRBV7-8	TRBJ2-1	-	CAYMGLSHGEQFF
-	TRBV12-3/TRBV12-4	TRBJ2-1	many	CASAHETNNEQFF
TRBD1	TRBV5-1	TRBJ2-5	-	CASSLLSGTGDPGTQYF
-	TRBV9	TRBJ2-2	-	CASSESGHPSNTGELFF
-	TRBV6-5	TRBJ1-5	-	CASSATVTSNQPQHF
-	TRBV7-6	TRBJ2-3	-	CASSLGPPLTDTQYF